The table lists the clone carrying this T cell receptor beta chain with a count of one. Its antigen is still unknown. The record originates from a study of T cell repertoires in cytomegalovirus infection. Study-level background: Public TCR beta signature analysis indicated the presence of both CMV infection and matching HLA type. Regarding the study as a whole: HLA-C-restricted CMV-specific TCR beta clonotypes were dominant in the ex vivo response.

V lost 0 bases and J lost 6, with 12 bases in between. The length of the CDR3 is 14 residues. Germline values: CDR1 SGHNT, CDR2 YYREEE (reference sequence). TCRdb recomputed calls from the reads with MiXCR, one row per CDR3 protein. The sample has about 310,000 distinct CDR3 sequences; 15% to 20% are singletons. Sequencing was performed on PBMCs. The TCR originated in a human donor in good health (CMV status not recorded). Some clones in this sample may be carry-over from other donors' samples. J is TRBJ1-1 and V is TRBV5-4; no definite D call. CDR3 protein: CASSLEPHSAEAFF. The CDR3 DNA is TGTGCCAGCAGCTTGGAACCCCACAGTGCTGAAGCTTTCTTT.